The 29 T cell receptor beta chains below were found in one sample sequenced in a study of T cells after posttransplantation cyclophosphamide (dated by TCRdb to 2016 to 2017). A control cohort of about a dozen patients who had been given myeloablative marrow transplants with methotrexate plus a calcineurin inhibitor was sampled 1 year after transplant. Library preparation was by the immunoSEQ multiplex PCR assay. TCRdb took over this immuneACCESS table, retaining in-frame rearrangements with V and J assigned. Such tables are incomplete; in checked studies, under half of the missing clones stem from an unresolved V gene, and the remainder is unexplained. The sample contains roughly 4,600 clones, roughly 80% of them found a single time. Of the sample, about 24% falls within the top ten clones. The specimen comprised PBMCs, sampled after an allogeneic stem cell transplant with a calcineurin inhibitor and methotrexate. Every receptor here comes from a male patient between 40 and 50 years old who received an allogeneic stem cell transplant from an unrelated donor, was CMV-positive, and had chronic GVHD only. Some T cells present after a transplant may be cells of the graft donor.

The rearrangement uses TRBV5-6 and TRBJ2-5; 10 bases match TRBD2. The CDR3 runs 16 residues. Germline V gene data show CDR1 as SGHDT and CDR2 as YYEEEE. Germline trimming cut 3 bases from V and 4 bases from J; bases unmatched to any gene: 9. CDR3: CASSWGERGGTETQYF. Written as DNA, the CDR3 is TGTGCCAGCAGCTGGGGAGAGCGGGGGGGTACAGAGACCCAGTACTTC.

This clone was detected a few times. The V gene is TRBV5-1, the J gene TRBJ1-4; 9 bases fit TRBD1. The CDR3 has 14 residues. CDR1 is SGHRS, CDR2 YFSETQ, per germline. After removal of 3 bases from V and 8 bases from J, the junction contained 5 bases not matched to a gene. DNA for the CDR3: TGCGCCAGCAGCTCACAGGGGGCGCAGGAAAAACTGTTTTTT. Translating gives CASSSQGAQEKLFF. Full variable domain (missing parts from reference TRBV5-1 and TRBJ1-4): KAGVTQTPRYLIKTRGQQVTLSCSPISGHRSVSWYQQTPGQGLQFLFEYFSETQRNKGNFPGRFSGRQFSNSRSEMNVSTLELGDSALYLCASSSQGAQEKLFFGSGTQLSVL.

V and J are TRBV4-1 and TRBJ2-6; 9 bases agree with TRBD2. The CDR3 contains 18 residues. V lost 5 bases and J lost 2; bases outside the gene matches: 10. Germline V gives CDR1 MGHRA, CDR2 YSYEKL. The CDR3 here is CASSGGRGGLTGANVLTF. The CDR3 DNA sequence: TGCGCCAGCAGCGGAGGGCGGGGGGGCCTTACTGGGGCCAACGTCCTGACTTTC.

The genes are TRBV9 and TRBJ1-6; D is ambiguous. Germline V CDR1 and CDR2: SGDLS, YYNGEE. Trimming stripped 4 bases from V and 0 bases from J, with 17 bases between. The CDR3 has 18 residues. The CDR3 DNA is TGTGCCAGCAGCATCTTCCGCGGATTTAGCTCCTATAATTCACCCCTCCACTTT. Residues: CASSIFRGFSSYNSPLHF.

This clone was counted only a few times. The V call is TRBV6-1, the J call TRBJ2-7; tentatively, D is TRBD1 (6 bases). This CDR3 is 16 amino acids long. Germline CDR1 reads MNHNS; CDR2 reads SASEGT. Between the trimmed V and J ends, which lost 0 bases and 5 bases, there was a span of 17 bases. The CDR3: CASSEAPSPGAHEQYF. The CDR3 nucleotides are TGTGCCAGCAGTGAAGCGCCCTCCCCAGGGGCCCACGAGCAGTACTTC.

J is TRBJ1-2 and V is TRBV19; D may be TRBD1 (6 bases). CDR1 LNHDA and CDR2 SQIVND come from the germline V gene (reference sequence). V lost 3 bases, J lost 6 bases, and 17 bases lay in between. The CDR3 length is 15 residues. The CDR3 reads CASSISLAAGDGYTF. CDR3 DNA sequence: TGTGCCAGTAGTATCTCTCTGGCGGCAGGGGATGGCTACACCTTC.

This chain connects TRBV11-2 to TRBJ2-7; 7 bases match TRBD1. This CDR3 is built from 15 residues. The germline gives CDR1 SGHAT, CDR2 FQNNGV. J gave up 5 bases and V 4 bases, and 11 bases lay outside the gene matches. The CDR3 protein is CASSSNVTGRNEQYF. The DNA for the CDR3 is TGTGCCAGCAGCTCGAACGTGACAGGGAGAAACGAGCAGTACTTC. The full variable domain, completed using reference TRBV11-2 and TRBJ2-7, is EAGVAQSPRYKIIEKRQSVAFWCNPISGHATLYWYQQILGQGPKLLIQFQNNGVVDDSQLPKDRFSAERLKGVDSTLKIQPAKLEDSAVYLCASSSNVTGRNEQYFGPGTRLTVT.

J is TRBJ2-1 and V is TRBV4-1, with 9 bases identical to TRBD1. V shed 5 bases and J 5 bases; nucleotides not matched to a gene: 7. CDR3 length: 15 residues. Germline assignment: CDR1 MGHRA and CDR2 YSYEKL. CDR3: CASSFGQGNDNEQFF. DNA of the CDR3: TGCGCCAGCAGCTTCGGACAGGGGAATGACAATGAGCAGTTCTTC.

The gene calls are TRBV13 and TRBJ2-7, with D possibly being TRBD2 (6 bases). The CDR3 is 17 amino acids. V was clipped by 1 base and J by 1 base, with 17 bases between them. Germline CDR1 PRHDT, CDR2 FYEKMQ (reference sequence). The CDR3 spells CASSLVSSGLDSYEQYF. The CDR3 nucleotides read TGTGCCAGCAGCTTAGTGTCTTCGGGACTTGATTCCTACGAGCAGTACTTC.

The CDR3 bases are TGTGCCAGCAGTGCCATGTACGGGAGAATCTATGGCTACACCTTC. Amino acids: CASSAMYGRIYGYTF. This chain links TRBV6-5 with TRBJ1-2; D gene ambiguous. Germline CDR1 and CDR2: MNHEY and SVGAGI. The CDR3 has 15 amino acids. V lost 5 bases and J 4 bases, leaving 17 bases between the germline ends.

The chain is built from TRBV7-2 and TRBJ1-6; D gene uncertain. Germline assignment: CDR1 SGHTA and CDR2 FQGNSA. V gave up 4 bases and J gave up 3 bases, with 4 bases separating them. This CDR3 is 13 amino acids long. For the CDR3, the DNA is TGTGCCAGCAGCTCCGTCTATAATTCACCCCTCCACTTT. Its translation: CASSSVYNSPLHF.

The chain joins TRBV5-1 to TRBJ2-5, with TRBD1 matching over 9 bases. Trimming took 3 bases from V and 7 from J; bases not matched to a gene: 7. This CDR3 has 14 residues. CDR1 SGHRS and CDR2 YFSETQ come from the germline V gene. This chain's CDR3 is CASSSGGQGLTQYF. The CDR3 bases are TGCGCCAGCAGCTCTGGGGGACAGGGACTGACCCAGTACTTC.

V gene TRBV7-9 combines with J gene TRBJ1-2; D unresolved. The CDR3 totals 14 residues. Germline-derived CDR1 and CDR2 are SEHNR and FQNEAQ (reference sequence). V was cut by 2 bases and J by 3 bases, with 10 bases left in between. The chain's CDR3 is CASSLTGWDYGYTF. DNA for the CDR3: TGTGCCAGCAGCTTAACGGGGTGGGACTATGGCTACACCTTC.

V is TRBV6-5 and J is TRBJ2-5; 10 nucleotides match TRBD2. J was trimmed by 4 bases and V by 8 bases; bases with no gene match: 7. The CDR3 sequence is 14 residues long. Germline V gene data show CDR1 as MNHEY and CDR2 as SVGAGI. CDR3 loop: CASGAASGRETQYF. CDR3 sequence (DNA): TGTGCCAGCGGGGCGGCTAGCGGGAGAGAGACCCAGTACTTC.

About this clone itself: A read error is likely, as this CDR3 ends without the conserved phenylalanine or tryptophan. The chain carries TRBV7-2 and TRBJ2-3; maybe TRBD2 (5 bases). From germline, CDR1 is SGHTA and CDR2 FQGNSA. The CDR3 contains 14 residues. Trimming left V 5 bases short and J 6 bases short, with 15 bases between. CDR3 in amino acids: CASSPRTPQDTQYV. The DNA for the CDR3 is TGTGCCAGCAGCCCCCGGACTCCGCAGGATACGCAGTATGTT.

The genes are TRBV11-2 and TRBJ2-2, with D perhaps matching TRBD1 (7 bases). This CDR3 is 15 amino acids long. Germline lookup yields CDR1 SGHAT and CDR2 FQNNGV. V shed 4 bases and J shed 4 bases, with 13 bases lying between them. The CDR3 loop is CASSSNRGGTGELFF. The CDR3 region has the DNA TGTGCCAGCAGCTCCAACAGGGGAGGCACCGGGGAGCTGTTTTTT.

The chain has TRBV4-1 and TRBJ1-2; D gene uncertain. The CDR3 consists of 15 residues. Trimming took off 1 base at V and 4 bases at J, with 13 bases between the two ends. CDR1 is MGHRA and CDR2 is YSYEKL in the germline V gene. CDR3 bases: TGCGCCAGCAGCCAAGGGCTAGGTGGTGGCTATGGCTACACCTTC. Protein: CASSQGLGGGYGYTF.

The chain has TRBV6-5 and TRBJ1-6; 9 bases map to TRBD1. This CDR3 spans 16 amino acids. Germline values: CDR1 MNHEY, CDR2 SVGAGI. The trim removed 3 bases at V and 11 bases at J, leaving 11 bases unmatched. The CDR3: CASSYLEPGQGAPLHF. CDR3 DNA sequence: TGTGCCAGCAGTTATCTTGAACCGGGACAGGGAGCACCCCTCCACTTT.

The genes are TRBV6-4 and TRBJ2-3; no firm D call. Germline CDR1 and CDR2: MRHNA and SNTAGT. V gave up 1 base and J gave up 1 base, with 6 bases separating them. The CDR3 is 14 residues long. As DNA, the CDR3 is TGTGCCAGCAGTGACTGGCAACGCACAGATACGCAGTATTTT. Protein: CASSDWQRTDTQYF.

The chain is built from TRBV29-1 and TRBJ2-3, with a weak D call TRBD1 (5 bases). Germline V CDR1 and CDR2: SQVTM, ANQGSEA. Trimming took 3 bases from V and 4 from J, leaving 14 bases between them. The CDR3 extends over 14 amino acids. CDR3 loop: CSVDKGWAADTQYF. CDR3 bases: TGCAGCGTTGATAAGGGGTGGGCGGCAGATACGCAGTATTTT.

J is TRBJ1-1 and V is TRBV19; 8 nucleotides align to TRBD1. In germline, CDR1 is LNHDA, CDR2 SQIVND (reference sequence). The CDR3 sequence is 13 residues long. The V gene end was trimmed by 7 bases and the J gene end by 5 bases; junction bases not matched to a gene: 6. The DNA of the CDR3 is TGTGCCAGTAACCAGGGGGCAAGGACTGAAGCTTTCTTT. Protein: CASNQGARTEAFF.

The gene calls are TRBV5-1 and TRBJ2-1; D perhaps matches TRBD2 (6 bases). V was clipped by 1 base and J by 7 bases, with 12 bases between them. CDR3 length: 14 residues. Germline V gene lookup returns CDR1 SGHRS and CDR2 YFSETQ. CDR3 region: CASSLSGARNEQFF. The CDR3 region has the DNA TGCGCCAGCAGCTTGTCGGGAGCTAGAAATGAGCAGTTCTTC. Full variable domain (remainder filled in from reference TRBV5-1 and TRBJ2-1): KAGVTQTPRYLIKTRGQQVTLSCSPISGHRSVSWYQQTPGQGLQFLFEYFSETQRNKGNFPGRFSGRQFSNSRSEMNVSTLELGDSALYLCASSLSGARNEQFFGPGTRLTVL.

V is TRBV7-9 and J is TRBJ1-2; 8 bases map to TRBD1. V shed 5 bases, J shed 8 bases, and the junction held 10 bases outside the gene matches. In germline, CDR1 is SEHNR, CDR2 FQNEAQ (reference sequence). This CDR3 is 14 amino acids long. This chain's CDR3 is CASSPTQGAGGYTF. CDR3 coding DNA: TGTGCCAGCAGCCCTACCCAGGGGGCAGGAGGCTACACCTTC.

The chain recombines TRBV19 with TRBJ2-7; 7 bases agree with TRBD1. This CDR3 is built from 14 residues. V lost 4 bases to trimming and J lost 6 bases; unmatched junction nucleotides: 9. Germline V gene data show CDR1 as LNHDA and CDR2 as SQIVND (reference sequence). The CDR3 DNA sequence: TGTGCCAGTAGTAGAGGGACAGTAACGGGCGAGCAGTACTTC. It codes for CASSRGTVTGEQYF.

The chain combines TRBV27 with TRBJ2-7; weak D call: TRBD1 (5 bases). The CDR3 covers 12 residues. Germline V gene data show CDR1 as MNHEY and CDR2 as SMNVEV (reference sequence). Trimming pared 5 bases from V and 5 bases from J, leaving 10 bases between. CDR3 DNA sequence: TGTGCCAGCAGTCCTAGGGGCCACGAGCAGTACTTC. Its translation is CASSPRGHEQYF.

The CDR3 DNA reads TGTGCCAGCAGCCAAGTACTAGCGCCGACCTACGAGCAGTACTTC. It yields the protein CASSQVLAPTYEQYF. V is TRBV4-2 and J is TRBJ2-7; 7 bases map to TRBD2. The CDR3 runs 15 residues. V was pared by 1 base and J by 2 bases, with 5 bases of the junction left unmatched. Germline loops: CDR1 LGHNA, CDR2 YNFKEQ.

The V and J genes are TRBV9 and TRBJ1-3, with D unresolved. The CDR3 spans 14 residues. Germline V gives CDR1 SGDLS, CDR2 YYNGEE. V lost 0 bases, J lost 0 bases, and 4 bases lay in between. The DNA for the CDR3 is TGTGCCAGCAGCGTAGGGAGCTCTGGAAACACCATATATTTT. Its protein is CASSVGSSGNTIYF.

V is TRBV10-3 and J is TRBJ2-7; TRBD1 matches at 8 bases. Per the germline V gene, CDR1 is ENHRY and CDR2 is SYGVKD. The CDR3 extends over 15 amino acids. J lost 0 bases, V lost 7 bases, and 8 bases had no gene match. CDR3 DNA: TGTGCCATCACAGGCTGGACAGGGAGCTCCTACGAGCAGTACTTC. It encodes CAITGWTGSSYEQYF.

The CDR3, as DNA: TGTGCCAGCAGTGAAGTCAACTCCTACGAGCAGTACTTC. This sequence encodes CASSEVNSYEQYF. This chain connects TRBV25-1 to TRBJ2-7; D call uncertain. There are 13 residues in the CDR3. The V end lost 2 bases, the J end lost 0 bases, and 5 bases lay between the germline ends. Germline CDR1 and CDR2: MGHDK and SYGVNS.